There are a few counts of the clone carrying this T cell receptor (beta chain). Antigen unknown. A 5'RACE reaction primed in the constant segment made cDNA libraries of TCR alpha and TCR beta, and these carried sample barcodes and UMIs. TCRdb ran MiXCR on the 5' RACE reads and lists one entry per CDR3 protein. This table has 450,000 or so distinct CDR3 sequences, roughly 25% appearing once. The sample originates from a study of T-cell memory formation after mild COVID-19. Study-wide results and caveats: CD4/CD8 balance held among clones contracting day 15 to 85, and later expanders leaned CD4+.

CDR1 and CDR2 (germline): MNHEY, SMNVEV (reference sequence). The CDR3 length is 15 residues. With 6 bases removed from V and 3 bases from J, the gap between germline ends came to 18 bases. The rearrangement uses TRBV27 and TRBJ2-7, with D possibly called TRBD1 or TRBD2 (5 bases each). Specimen: PBMCs or a T cell subset sorted from them (not recorded which). This TCR was recovered from an adult woman who had mild COVID-19 (a few samples of this study predate the infection). Cell type and time point are not known. CDR3 DNA sequence: TGTGCCAGCAGCACGGGGACCTCAATCCACTACGAGCAGTACTTC. The encoded protein is CASSTGTSIHYEQYF.